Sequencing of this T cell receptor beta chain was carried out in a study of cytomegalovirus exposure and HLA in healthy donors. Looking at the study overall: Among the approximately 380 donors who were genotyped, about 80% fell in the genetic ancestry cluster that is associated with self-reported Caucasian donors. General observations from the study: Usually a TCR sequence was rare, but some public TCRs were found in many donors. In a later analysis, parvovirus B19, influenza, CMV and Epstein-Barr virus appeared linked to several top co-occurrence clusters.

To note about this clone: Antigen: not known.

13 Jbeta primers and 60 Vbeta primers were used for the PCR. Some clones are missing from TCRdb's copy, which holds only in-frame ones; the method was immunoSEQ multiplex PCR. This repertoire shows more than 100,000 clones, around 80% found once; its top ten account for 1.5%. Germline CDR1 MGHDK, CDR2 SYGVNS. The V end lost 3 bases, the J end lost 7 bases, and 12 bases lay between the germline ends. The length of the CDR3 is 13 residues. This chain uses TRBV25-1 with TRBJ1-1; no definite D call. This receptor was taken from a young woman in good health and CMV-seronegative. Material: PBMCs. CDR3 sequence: CASSEQFESEAFF. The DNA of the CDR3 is TGTGCCAGCAGTGAGCAGTTTGAAAGTGAAGCTTTCTTT. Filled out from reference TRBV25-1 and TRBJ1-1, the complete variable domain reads EADIYQTPRYLVIGTGKKITLECSQTMGHDKMYWYQQDPGMELHLIHYSYGVNSTEKGDLSSESTVSRIRTEHFPLTLESARPSHTSQYLCASSEQFESEAFFGQGTRLTVV.